This TCR beta chain was recovered during a study of Ad26.COV2.S vaccination and SARS-CoV-2 variants. Profiling relied on immunoSEQ multiplex PCR, and the TCRdb table lists in-frame clones only, not all of them. Here the sample spans 350,000 to 550,000 clones, roughly 89% being singletons. About this clone: Its antigen is currently unknown.

General study points: The TCR-based breadth and depth measures might underestimate overall T cell responses. Spike-specific TCR breadth in vaccine recipients exceeded that seen in placebo recipients.

In germline, CDR1 is LNHNV, CDR2 YYDKDF (reference sequence). V dropped 3 bases and J dropped 3 bases, with 8 bases sitting between them. There are 13 residues in the CDR3. As for treatment: 15 to 20 received Ad26.COV2.S at low or high dose, single or two shots; five or six received placebo; per-sample allocation not given. After the first vaccine or placebo injection, samples were drawn on day 63. The clonotype comes from a person aged 18-60 years who received the Ad26.COV2.S COVID-19 vaccine or a placebo. The gene calls are TRBV15 and TRBJ1-2; D is undetermined. Sample: peripheral blood, taken in a trial of Ad26.COV2.S vaccine versus placebo. The CDR3: CATSSTAYYGYTF. The DNA for the CDR3 is TGTGCCACCAGCAGCACGGCCTACTATGGCTACACCTTC.